This TCR beta chain was found in a study of CD8 T cells in ankylosing spondylitis. Findings and limits, study-wide: Ankylosing spondylitis blood appeared to carry a characteristic TCR beta motif of fewer than 10 highly homologous variants. Some motif variants had been reported before (in reactive arthritis synovial fluid and blood). Reported data indicate significant enrichment of disease-linked clones within matched ankylosing spondylitis synovial fluid. Disease-linked clones, CD8+, were relatively rare in peripheral blood.

In regard to this clonotype: What it recognizes is unknown.

Library preparation for TCR beta used quantitative 5'-RACE with molecular barcodes. TCRdb processed the 5' RACE reads anew with MiXCR; each CDR3 protein has one entry. The sample yields around 440,000 distinct CDR3 sequences, 17% seen once. Germline CDR1 reads MNHEY; CDR2 reads SMNVEV (reference sequence). This CDR3 is 13 amino acids long. V lost 0 bases to trimming and J lost 7 bases, with 9 bases between them. The sample taken for sequencing was blood, either unsorted or a sorted T cell fraction (not recorded which). The chain recombines TRBV27 with TRBJ1-1; possibly TRBD1 for D (6 bases). The TCR comes from a male donor with ankylosing spondylitis. CDR3 coding DNA: TGTGCCAGCAGTTTATCGGTGGGACATGAAGCTTTCTTT. Translated: CASSLSVGHEAFF.